This is a list of T cell receptor beta chains from one sample in a study of blood T cell repertoires in COVID-19. Data came from immunoSEQ multiplex PCR; TCRdb stores just in-frame clones and leaves some out. Of about 260,000 clones listed, 85% to 90% are singletons. The source material was PBMCs or T cells enriched from blood (not recorded which). The source is a woman aged 30 to 39 with acute COVID-19. The CDR3 runs from the conserved cysteine through the conserved F or W. Fields, in order: V gene, D gene, J gene, clone size, CDR3 DNA, CDR3 protein. The D gene is left open where the match is weak. Clone size is shown for a subset of rows, as once, few, many or a class of expanded clone.

>TRBV2|TRBD2|TRBJ2-2|NA
TGTGCCAGCAGTGGGACTAGCGGGAACACCGGGGAGCTGTTTTTT
CASSGTSGNTGELFF
>TRBV7-9|NA|TRBJ1-2|once
TGTGCCAGCAGCTTAATAGAGAGGCAGACCTATGGCTACACCTTC
CASSLIERQTYGYTF
>TRBV7-8|TRBD2|TRBJ2-3|once
TGTGCCAGCAGCTCGCTAGCGGGAGGGACAGATACGCAGTATTTT
CASSSLAGGTDTQYF
>TRBV24-1|NA|TRBJ2-2|NA
TGTGCCACCAGTGACGTACTAGTTACCGGGGAGCTGTTTTTT
CATSDVLVTGELFF
>TRBV24-1|NA|TRBJ2-4|once
TGTGCCAACCGACGGGGGGCCAAAAACATTCAGTACTTC
CANRRGAKNIQYF
>TRBV2|TRBD1|TRBJ1-2|NA
TGTGCCAGCAGCTCCGGACAGGGGGTTGGCTACACCTTC
CASSSGQGVGYTF
>TRBV15|NA|TRBJ2-3|NA
TGTGCCACCAGCAGCATTACAGATACGCAGTATTTT
CATSSITDTQYF
>TRBV6-5|NA|TRBJ2-2|NA
TGTGCCAGCACCCCTCGTCGCACCGGGGAGCTGTTTTTT
CASTPRRTGELFF
>TRBV5-5|NA|TRBJ2-7|NA
TGTGCCAGCAGCTTGTTATTCGGCGGAGGGATCTACGAGCAGTACTTC
CASSLLFGGGIYEQYF
>TRBV3-1/TRBV3-2|TRBD1|TRBJ2-7|NA
TGTGCCAGCAGCCCCGGGACAGGGGTCTACGAGCAGTACTTC
CASSPGTGVYEQYF
>TRBV7-9|NA|TRBJ1-2|NA
TGTGCCAGCAGCCGTGTAGGCGGGATCTATGGCTACACCTTC
CASSRVGGIYGYTF
>TRBV29-1|NA|TRBJ2-1|NA
TGCAGCGGATTCTTAGTCGGGGGAAGGAATGAGCAGTTCTTC
CSGFLVGGRNEQFF
>TRBV25-1|NA|TRBJ2-1|NA
TGTGCCAGCAGTGAATTGGGGGGCTACAATGAGCAGTTCTTC
CASSELGGYNEQFF
>TRBV28|TRBD2|TRBJ2-1|once
TGTGCCAGCAGTCCAGTGGTAGCGGGAGGTTCCTACAATGAGCAGTTCTTC
CASSPVVAGGSYNEQFF
>TRBV28|TRBD1|TRBJ2-7|NA
TGTGCCAGCAGAGATACCGGGACAGGGACCTACGAGCAGTACTTC
CASRDTGTGTYEQYF
>TRBV10-3|NA|TRBJ1-1|NA
TGTGCCATCAGTGAGGCAGGGACAACGAACACTGAAGCTTTCTTT
CAISEAGTTNTEAFF
>TRBV28|TRBD2|TRBJ2-1|NA
TGTGCCAGTGTCCAGGGACTAGCGGGAGTTTGGGGGTACAATGAGCAGTTCTTC
CASVQGLAGVWGYNEQFF
>TRBV18|TRBD2|TRBJ2-3|NA
TGTGCCAGCTCACCAAACTTCCGACTAGCGGAAGGAATTACAGATACGCAGTATTTT
CASSPNFRLAEGITDTQYF
>TRBV5-6|NA|TRBJ2-1|NA
TGTGCCAGCAGCCCCGGGGGTGTGGGAGGTATTGAGCAGTTCTTC
CASSPGGVGGIEQFF
>TRBV4-1|TRBD1|TRBJ2-7|NA
TGCGCCAGCAGCTTTGACGGGACAGGGGCGATCGAGCAGTACTTC
CASSFDGTGAIEQYF
>TRBV5-8|TRBD2|TRBJ2-1|NA
TGTGCCAGCAGCCCGGCTAGCGGGAGTTACAATGAGCAGTTCTTC
CASSPASGSYNEQFF
>TRBV3-1/TRBV3-2|TRBD1|TRBJ1-2|NA
TGTGCCAGCAGCCAAAGGGGGGGCCCAGGGGGCGATGGCTACACCTTC
CASSQRGGPGGDGYTF
>TRBV28|TRBD2|TRBJ2-7|NA
TGTGCCAGCAGTGGCCGGAGGGGAGCGGGAGTTTCCTACGAGCAGTACTTC
CASSGRRGAGVSYEQYF
>TRBV11-2|TRBD2|TRBJ2-2|once
TGTGCCAGCAGCTTGACTAGCGGAAACACCGGGGAGCTGTTTTTT
CASSLTSGNTGELFF
>TRBV9|TRBD1|TRBJ2-1|once
TGTGCCAGCACACTACAGGGGAGCTCCTACAATGAGCAGTTCTTC
CASTLQGSSYNEQFF
>TRBV18|NA|TRBJ1-1|NA
TGTGCCAGCTCGCCCTCCGGGACAACGAACACTGAAGCTTTCTTT
CASSPSGTTNTEAFF
>TRBV2|NA|TRBJ1-2|NA
TGTGCCAGCTCCTCGTCCGGCTACACCTTC
CASSSSGYTF
>TRBV10-3|TRBD2|TRBJ2-3|NA
TGTGCCATCAGTGAGGATTCTAGCGGGACTACAGATACGCAGTATTTT
CAISEDSSGTTDTQYF
>TRBV3-1/TRBV3-2|TRBD2|TRBJ2-1|NA
TGTGCCAGCAGCCCCTTGGGGGGAGGGAACGTCCTGAATGAGCAGTTCTTC
CASSPLGGGNVLNEQFF
>TRBV4-2|NA|TRBJ2-3|once
TGTGCCAGCAGCCCCCCTGGGCGGGACGACACAGATACGCAGTATTTT
CASSPPGRDDTDTQYF
>TRBV2|NA|TRBJ1-5|NA
TGTGCCAGCAGTGAGATGGGGGGGCTTCAGCCCCAGCATTTT
CASSEMGGLQPQHF
>TRBV7-9|NA|TRBJ1-5|NA
TGTGCCAGCAGCCCCCAGGGTGGAGGGACCCTGCATTTT
CASSPQGGGTLHF
>TRBV4-2|NA|TRBJ1-3|NA
TGTGCCAGCAGCCAAGCCCCAGGGGGAAACACCATATATTTT
CASSQAPGGNTIYF
>TRBV7-7|TRBD2|TRBJ2-3|once
TGTGCTAGCAGCAGGCTAATGGGGGGGACAGATACGCAGTATTTT
CASSRLMGGTDTQYF
>TRBV3-1/TRBV3-2|TRBD2|TRBJ2-1|NA
TGTGCCAGCAGCCAAGCTAGCGGATCCTCATTCGGGCAGTTCTTC
CASSQASGSSFGQFF
>TRBV7-3|NA|TRBJ1-6|NA
TGTGCCAGCAGCTCCCTCGGGGGAGTGGATTCACCCCTCCACTTT
CASSSLGGVDSPLHF
>TRBV19|TRBD2|TRBJ2-7|NA
TGTGCCAGTAACATGGGACTAGCGGGAGAATACGAGCAGTACTTC
CASNMGLAGEYEQYF
>TRBV27|NA|TRBJ2-1|NA
TGTGCCAGCAGTTCGGGACTTAGCTCCTACAATGAGCAGTTCTTC
CASSSGLSSYNEQFF
>TRBV11-3|NA|TRBJ2-3|NA
TGTGCCAGCAGCCTCCAAGGGGGGGCGGGAGCAACAGATACGCAGTATTTT
CASSLQGGAGATDTQYF
>TRBV15|TRBD2|TRBJ2-3|NA
TGTGCCACCAGCCCTTCAGGAGGACTAGCGGGCAAAGACCGCACAGATACGCAGTATTTT
CATSPSGGLAGKDRTDTQYF
>TRBV4-1|NA|TRBJ1-3|NA
TGCGCCAGCAGCCAAGTTATAGTTCGGGAATTTGGAAACACCATATATTTT
CASSQVIVREFGNTIYF
>TRBV9|TRBD1|TRBJ2-2|NA
TGTGCCAGCAGCATGGGACAGGGCGCCGGGGAGCTGTTTTTT
CASSMGQGAGELFF
>TRBV19|TRBD2|TRBJ2-1|NA
TGTGCCAGTACCCGGGAGGGCCCCTCTAATGAGCAGTTCTTC
CASTREGPSNEQFF
>TRBV7-3|TRBD2|TRBJ2-3|NA
TGTGCCAGCAGCTCAATGGGACTAGCGAGAACCTTCAGGGATACGCAGTATTTT
CASSSMGLARTFRDTQYF
>TRBV19|NA|TRBJ2-2|NA
TGTGCCAGTAGTAAAAACCGGGACACGACCCCCGGGGAGCTGTTTTTT
CASSKNRDTTPGELFF
>TRBV6-5|NA|TRBJ2-2|once
TGTGCCAGCAGTTACAGGGGGTTAGGCGGGGAGCTGTTTTTT
CASSYRGLGGELFF
>TRBV19|NA|TRBJ1-4|NA
TGTGCCACTTCCTGGGCCGCAGGTGGTAATGAAAAACTGTTTTTT
CATSWAAGGNEKLFF